This TCR beta chain is drawn from a study of T cell repertoires in cytomegalovirus infection. The wider study: In public TCR beta signatures, there were indications of both CMV infection and matching HLA type.

Study-wide findings and caveats: Cumulated frequencies of public TCR beta families served to identify carriers of CMV plus the relevant HLA. Clonotype analysis showed dominance of the ex vivo response by HLA-C-restricted CMV-specific TCR beta clonotypes.

One entry per CDR3 protein, called by TCRdb with MiXCR from the reads. This table holds approximately 170,000 distinct CDR3 sequences, approximately 17% found once. CDR1 and CDR2 from the germline V gene are SEHNR and FQNEAQ (reference sequence). The CDR3 runs to 15 residues. The V end was cut by 5 bases, the J end by 3 bases, with 14 bases between. This clonotype has only a few counts. What it binds is unknown. The chain has TRBV7-9 and TRBJ2-1, with D possibly being TRBD2 (5 bases). The sequence came from a human donor in good health (CMV status not recorded). Some clones in this sample may be carry-over from other donors' samples. Sequenced input: CD8+ T cells from PBMCs. The chain's CDR3 is CASSVPAAVYNEQFF. The CDR3, as DNA: TGTGCCAGCAGCGTACCAGCGGCGGTCTACAATGAGCAGTTCTTC.